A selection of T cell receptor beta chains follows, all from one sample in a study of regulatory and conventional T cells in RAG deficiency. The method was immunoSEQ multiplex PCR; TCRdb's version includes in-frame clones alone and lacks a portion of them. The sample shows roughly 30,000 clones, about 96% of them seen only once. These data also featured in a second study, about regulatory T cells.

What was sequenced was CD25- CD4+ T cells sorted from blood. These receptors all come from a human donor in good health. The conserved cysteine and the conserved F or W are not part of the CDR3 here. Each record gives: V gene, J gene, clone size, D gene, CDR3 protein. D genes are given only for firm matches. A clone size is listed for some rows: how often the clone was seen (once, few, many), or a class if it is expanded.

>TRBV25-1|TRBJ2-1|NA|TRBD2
ASSDPSGSINEQF
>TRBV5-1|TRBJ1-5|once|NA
ASSLEAGYQPQH
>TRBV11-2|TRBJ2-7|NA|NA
ASSLGTNSYEQY
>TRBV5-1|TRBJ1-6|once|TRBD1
ASSLGDRGYNSPLH
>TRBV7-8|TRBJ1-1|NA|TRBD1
ASSYVQGARAF
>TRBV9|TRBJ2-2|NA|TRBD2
ASSTTSGGDTGELF
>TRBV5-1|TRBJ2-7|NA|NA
ASSLVAGFYEQY
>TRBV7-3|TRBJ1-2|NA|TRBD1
ASSQTGDRGHGYT
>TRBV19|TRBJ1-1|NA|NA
ASSKTENTEAF
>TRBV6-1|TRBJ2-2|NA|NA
ASSEQRAGELF
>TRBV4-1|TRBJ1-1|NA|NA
ASSQGDIYTEAF
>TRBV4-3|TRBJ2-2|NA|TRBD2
ASSQGLAGFTGELF
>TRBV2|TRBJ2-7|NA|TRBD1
ASTRQGSSYEQY
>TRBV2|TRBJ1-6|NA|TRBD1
ASSITDRENSPLH
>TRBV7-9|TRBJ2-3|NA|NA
ASSLGRLVTDTQY
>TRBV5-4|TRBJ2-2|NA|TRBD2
ASSSGLASTGELF
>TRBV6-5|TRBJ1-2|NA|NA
ASSYLDTNYGYT
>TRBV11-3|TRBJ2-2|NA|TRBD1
ASRKGGASGELF
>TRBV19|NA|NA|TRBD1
ASSRTGGDYEQY
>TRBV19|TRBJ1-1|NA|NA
ASSIWGRFVPTEAF
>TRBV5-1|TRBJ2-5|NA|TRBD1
ASSPDRVLQETQY
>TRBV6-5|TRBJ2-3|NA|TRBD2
ASSSPTSGGTDTQY
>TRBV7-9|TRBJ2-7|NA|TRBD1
ASSLRTGGEQY
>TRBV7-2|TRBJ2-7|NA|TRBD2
ASSLGLAGTYEQY
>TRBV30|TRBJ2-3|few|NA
AWSIAPGTSDTQY
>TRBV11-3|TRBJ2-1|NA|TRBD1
ASSSGQVQGEQF
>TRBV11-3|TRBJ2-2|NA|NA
ASSSTSGSTGELF
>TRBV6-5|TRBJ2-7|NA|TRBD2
ASRSSGASSYEQY
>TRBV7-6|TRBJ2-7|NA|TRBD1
ASSREGTGAYEQY
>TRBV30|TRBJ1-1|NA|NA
AWTTIAGSTEAF
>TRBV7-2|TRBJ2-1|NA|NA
ASSLEDRYNEQF
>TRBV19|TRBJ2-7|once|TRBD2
ASSIGPIAGPSYEQY
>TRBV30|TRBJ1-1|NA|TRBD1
AWSIKTGRYGTEAF
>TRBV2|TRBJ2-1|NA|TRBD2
ASMSRAGGGNEQF
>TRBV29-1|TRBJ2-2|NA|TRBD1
SVGQGSVTGELF
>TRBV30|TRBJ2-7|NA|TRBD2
AWSTVGTSVSYEQY
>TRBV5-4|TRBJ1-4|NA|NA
ASSLGAASRTNEKLF
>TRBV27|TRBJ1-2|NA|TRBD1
ASSHRGQGAPGYT
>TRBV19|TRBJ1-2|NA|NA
ASTDSPNYGYT
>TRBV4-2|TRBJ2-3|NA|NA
ASSLASSTDTQY
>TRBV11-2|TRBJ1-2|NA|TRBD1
ASSGQAVGGGYT
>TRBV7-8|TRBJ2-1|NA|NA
ASSLAYATGGPYNEQF
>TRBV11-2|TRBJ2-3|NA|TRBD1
ASSLDVWTGFADTQY
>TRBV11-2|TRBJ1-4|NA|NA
ASSRNRALGRANEKLF
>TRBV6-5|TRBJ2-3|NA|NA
ASNRVPTDTQY
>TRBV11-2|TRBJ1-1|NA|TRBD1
ASSFDRDTEAF
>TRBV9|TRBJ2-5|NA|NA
ASSVATGLETQY
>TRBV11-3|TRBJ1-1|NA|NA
ASSFSGAGGTEAF
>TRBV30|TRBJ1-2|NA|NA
AWSTAANYGYT
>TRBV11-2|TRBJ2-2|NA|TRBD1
ASSYRDRGSTGELF
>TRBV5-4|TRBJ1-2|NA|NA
ASSRREGMVQYT
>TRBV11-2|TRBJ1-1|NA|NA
ASSSGVPSTEAF
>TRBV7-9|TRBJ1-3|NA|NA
ASSFKLSGNTIY
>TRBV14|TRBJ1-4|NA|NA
ASSGGFREKLF
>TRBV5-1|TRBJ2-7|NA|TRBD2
ASSGGDGGSYEQY
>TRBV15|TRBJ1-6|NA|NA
ATSRGTDSPLH